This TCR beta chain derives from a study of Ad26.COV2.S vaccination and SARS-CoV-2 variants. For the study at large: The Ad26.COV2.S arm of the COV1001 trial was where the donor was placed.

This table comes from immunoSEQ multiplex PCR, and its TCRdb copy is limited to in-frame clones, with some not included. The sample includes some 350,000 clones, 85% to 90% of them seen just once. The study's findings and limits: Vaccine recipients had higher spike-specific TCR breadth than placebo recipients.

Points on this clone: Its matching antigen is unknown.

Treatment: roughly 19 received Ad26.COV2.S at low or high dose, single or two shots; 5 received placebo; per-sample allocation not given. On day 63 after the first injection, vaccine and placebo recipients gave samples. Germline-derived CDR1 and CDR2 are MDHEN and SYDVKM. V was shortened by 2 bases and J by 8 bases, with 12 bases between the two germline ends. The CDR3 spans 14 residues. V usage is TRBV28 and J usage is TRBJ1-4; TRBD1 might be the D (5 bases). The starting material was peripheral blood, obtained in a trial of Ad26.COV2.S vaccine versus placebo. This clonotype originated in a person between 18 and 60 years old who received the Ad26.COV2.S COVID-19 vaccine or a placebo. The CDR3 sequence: CASSLTLRGEKLFF. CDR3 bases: TGTGCCAGCAGTTTAACCCTCCGGGGGGAAAAACTGTTTTTT.